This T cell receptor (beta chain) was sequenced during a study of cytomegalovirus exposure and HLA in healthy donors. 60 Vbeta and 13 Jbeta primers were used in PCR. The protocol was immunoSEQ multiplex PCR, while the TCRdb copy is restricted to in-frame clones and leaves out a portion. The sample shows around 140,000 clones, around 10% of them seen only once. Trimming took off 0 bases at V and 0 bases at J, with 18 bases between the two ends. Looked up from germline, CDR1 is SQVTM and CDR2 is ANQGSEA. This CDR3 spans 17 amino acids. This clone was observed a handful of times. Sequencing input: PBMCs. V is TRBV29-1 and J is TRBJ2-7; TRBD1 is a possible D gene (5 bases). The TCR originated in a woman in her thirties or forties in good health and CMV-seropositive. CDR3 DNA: TGCAGCGTTGAAGATTGTCGAATGTACAGGAGCTCCTACGAGCAGTACTTC. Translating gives CSVEDCRMYRSSYEQYF.